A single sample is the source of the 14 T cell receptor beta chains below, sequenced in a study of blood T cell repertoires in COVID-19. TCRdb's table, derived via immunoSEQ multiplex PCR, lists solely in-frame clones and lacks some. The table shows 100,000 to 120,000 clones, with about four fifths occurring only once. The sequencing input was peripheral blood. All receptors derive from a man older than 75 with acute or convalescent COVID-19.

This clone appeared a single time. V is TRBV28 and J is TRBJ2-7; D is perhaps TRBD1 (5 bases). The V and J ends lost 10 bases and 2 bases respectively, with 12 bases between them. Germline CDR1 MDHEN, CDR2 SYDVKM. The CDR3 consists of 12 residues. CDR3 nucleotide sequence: TGTGCCACCGATAGACAGCCCTACGAGCAGTACTTC. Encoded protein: CATDRQPYEQYF.

CDR3 loop: CASSPSTGISYEQYF. Here the CDR3 DNA reads TGTGCCAGCAGCCCTAGTACAGGGATCTCCTACGAGCAGTACTTC. The chain links TRBV11-2 to TRBJ2-7, with D possibly TRBD1 on 6 matching bases. The CDR3 has 15 amino acids. The germline V gene has CDR1 SGHAT and CDR2 FQNNGV. V was shortened by 5 bases and J by 0 bases, with 14 bases between the two germline ends.

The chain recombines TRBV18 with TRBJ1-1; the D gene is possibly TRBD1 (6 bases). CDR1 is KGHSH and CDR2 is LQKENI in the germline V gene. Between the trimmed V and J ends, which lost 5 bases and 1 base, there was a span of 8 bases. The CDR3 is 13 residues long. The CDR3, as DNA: TGTGCCAGCTCAGGACAGACGAACACTGAAGCTTTCTTT. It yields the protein CASSGQTNTEAFF.

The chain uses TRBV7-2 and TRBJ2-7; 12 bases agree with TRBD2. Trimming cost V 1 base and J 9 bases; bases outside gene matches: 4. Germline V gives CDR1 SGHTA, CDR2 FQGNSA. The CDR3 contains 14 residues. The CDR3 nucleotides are TGTGCCAGCAGCTTAGGACTAGCGGGAGACCCGCAGTACTTC. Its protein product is CASSLGLAGDPQYF.

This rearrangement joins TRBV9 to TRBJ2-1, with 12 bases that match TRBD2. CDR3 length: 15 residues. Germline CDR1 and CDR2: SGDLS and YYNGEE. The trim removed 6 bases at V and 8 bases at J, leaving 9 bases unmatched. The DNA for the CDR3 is TGTGCCAGCACCCTCCTAGCGGGAGGGCCCTATGAGCAGTTCTTC. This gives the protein CASTLLAGGPYEQFF.

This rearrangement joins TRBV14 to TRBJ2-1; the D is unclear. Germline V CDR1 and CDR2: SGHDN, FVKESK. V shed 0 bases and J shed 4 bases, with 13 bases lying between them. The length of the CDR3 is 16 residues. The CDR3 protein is CASSQEERAFYNEQFF. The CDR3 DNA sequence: TGTGCCAGCAGCCAAGAAGAGCGCGCTTTTTACAATGAGCAGTTCTTC.

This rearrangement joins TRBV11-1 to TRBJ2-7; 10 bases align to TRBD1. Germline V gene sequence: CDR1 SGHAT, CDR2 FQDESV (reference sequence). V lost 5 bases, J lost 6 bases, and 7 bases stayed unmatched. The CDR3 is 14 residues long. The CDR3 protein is CASSSRDRGREQYF. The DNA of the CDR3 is TGTGCCAGCAGCAGCCGGGACAGGGGTCGCGAGCAGTACTTC.

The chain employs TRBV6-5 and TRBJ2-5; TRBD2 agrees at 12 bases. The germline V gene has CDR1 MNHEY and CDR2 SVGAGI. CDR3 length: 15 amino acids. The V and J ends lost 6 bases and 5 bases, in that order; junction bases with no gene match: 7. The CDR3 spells CASRRLAGVRETQYF. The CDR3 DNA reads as TGTGCCAGCAGGAGACTAGCGGGAGTCAGGGAGACCCAGTACTTC.

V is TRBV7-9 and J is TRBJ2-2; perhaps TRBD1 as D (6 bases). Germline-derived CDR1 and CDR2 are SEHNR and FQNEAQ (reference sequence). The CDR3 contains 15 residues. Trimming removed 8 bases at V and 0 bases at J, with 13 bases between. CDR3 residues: CASLSGTTNTGELFF. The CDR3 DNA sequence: TGTGCCAGCCTCTCCGGGACAACGAACACCGGGGAGCTGTTTTTT. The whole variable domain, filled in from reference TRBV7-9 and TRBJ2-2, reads DTGVSQNPRHKITKRGQNVTFRCDPISEHNRLYWYRQTLGQGPEFLTYFQNEAQLEKSRLLSDRFSAERPKGSFSTLEIQRTEQGDSAMYLCASLSGTTNTGELFFGEGSRLTVL.

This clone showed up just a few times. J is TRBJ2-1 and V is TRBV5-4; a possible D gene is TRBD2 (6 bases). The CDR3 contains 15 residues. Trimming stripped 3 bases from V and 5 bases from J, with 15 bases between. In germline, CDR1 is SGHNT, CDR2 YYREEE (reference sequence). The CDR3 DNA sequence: TGTGCCAGCAGCTCCTTCGCGGGAAGCGACAATGAGCAGTTCTTC. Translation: CASSSFAGSDNEQFF.

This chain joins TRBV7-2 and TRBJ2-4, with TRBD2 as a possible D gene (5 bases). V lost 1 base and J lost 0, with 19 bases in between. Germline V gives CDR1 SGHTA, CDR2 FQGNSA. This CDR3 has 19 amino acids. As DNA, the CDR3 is TGTGCCAGCAGCTTAGAGAGGCGGGCCTCCAAGCTAGCCAAAAACATTCAGTACTTC. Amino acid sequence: CASSLERRASKLAKNIQYF.

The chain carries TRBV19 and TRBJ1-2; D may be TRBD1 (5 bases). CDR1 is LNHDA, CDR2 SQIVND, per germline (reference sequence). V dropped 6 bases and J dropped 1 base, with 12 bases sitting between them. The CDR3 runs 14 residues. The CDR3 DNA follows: TGTGCCAGTAGAAAATTGACAGATAACTATGGCTACACCTTC. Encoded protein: CASRKLTDNYGYTF.

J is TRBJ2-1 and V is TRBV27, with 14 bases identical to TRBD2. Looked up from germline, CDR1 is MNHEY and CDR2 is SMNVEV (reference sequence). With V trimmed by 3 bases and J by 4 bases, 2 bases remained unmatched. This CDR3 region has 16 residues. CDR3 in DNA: TGTGCCAGCAGTTTCCGGACTAGCGGGAGGTACAATGAGCAGTTCTTC. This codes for CASSFRTSGRYNEQFF.

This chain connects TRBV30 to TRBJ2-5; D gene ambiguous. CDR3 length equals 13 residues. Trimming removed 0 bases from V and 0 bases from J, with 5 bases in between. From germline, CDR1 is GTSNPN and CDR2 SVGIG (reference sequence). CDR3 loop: CAWSVDNQETQYF. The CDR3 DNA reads TGTGCCTGGAGTGTAGACAACCAAGAGACCCAGTACTTC.